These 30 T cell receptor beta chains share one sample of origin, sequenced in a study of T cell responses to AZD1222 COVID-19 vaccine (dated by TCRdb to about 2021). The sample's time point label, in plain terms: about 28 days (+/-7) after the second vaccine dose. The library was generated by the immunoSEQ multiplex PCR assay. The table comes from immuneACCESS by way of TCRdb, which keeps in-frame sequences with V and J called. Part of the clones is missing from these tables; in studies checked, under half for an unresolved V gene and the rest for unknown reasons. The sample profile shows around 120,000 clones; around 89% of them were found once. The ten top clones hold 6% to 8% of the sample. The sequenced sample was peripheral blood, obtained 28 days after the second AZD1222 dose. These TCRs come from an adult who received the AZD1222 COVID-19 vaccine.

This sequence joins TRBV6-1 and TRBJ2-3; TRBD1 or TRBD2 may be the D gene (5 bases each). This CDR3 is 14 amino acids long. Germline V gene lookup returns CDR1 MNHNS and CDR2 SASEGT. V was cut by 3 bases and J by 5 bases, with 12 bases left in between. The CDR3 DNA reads TGTGCCAGCAGTGATGGGGGATTTTTAGATACGCAGTATTTT. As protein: CASSDGGFLDTQYF.

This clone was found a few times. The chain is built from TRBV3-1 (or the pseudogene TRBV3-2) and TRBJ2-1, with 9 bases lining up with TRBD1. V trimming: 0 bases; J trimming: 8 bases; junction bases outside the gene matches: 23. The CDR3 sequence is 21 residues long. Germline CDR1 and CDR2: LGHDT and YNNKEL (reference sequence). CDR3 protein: CASSQERPPGQGAPIQDEQFF. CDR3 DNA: TGTGCCAGCAGCCAAGAAAGGCCACCGGGACAGGGAGCCCCCATACAGGATGAGCAGTTCTTC.

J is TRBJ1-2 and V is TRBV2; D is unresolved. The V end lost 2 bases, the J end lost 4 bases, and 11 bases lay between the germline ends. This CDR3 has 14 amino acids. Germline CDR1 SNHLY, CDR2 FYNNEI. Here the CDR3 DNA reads TGTGCCAGCAGTGAAATTGGAGGGTTCTATGGCTACACCTTC. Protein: CASSEIGGFYGYTF.

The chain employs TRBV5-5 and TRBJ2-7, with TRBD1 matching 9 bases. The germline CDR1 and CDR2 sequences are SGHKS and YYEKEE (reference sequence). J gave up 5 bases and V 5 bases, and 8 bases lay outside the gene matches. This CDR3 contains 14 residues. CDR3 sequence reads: CASRLQGAGDEQYF. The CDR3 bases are TGTGCCAGCAGACTACAGGGGGCTGGGGACGAGCAGTACTTC. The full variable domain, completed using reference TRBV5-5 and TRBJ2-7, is DAGVTQSPTHLIKTRGQQVTLRCSPISGHKSVSWYQQVLGQGPQFIFQYYEKEERGRGNFPDRFSARQFPNYSSELNVNALLLGDSALYLCASRLQGAGDEQYFGPGTRLTVT.

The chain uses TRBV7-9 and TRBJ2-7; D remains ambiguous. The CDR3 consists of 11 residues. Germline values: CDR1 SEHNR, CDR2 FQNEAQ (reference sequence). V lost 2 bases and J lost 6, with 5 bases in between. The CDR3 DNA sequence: TGTGCCAGCAGCTTAAGGAGCGAGCAGTACTTC. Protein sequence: CASSLRSEQYF. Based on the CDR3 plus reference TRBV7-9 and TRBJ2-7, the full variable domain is DTGVSQNPRHKITKRGQNVTFRCDPISEHNRLYWYRQTLGQGPEFLTYFQNEAQLEKSRLLSDRFSAERPKGSFSTLEIQRTEQGDSAMYLCASSLRSEQYFGPGTRLTVT.

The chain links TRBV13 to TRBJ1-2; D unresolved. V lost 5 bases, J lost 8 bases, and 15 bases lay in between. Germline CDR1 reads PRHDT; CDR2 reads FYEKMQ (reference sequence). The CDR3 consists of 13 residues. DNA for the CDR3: TGTGCCAGCAGCCCCCGTGCGTACCAGGGCTACACCTTC. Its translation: CASSPRAYQGYTF.

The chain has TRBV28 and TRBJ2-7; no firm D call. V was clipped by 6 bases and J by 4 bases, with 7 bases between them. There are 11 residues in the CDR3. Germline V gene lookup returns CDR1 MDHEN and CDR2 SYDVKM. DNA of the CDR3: TGTGCCAGCAGCATACCTTACGAGCAGTACTTC. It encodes CASSIPYEQYF.

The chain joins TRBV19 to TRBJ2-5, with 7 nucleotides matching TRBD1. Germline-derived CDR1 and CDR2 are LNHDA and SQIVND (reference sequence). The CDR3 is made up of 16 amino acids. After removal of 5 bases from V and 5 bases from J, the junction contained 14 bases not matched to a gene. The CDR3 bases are TGTGCCAGTAGTCTCAATGGCCCTAGGGGGCGGGAGACCCAGTACTTC. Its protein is CASSLNGPRGRETQYF.

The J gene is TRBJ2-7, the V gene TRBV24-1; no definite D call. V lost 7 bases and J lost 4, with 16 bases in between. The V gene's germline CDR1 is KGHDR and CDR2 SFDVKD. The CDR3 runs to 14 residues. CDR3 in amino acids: CATRNPLVRYEQYF. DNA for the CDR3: TGTGCCACCAGAAACCCTTTAGTCCGTTACGAGCAGTACTTC.

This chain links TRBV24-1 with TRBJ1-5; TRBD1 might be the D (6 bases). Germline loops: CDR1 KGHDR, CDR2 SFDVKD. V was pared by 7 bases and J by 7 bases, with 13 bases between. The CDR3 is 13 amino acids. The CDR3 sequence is CATSPHGGQPQHF. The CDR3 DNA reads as TGTGCCACCAGCCCCCACGGGGGCCAGCCCCAGCATTTT.

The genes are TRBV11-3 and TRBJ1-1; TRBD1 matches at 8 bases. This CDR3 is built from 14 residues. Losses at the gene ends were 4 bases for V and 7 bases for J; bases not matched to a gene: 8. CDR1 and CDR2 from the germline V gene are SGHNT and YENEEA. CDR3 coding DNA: TGTGCCAGCAGCTCGGACAGGGTGAATATTGAAGCTTTCTTT. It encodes CASSSDRVNIEAFF.

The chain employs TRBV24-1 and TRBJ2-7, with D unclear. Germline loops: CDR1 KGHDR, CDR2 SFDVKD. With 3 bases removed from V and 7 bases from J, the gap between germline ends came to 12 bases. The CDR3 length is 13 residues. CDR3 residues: CATSDQGSREQYF. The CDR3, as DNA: TGTGCCACCAGTGATCAAGGGTCTCGTGAGCAGTACTTC.

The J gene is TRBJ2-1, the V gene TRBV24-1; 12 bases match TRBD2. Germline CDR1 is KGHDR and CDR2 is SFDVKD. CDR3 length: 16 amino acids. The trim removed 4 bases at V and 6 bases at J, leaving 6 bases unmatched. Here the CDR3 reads CATSEELAGGGNEQFF. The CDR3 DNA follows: TGTGCCACCAGTGAAGAACTAGCGGGAGGAGGCAATGAGCAGTTCTTC.

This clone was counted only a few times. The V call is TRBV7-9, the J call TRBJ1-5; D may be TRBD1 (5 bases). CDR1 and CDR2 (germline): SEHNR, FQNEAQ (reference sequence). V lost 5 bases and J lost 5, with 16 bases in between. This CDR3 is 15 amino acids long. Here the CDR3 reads CASSSTGPGDQPQHF. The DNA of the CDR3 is TGTGCCAGCAGCAGTACAGGACCCGGAGATCAGCCCCAGCATTTT.

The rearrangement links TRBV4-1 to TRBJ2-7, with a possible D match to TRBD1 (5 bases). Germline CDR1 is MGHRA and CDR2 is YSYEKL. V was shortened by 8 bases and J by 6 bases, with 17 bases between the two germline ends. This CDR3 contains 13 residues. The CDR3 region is CASSPAGSSEQYF. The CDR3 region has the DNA TGCGCCAGCTCCCCGGCAGGGTCCAGCGAGCAGTACTTC.

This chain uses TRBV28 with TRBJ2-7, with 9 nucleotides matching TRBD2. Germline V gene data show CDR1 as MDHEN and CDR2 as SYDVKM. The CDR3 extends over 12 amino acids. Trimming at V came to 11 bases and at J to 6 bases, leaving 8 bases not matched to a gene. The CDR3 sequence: CACAGGRTEQYF. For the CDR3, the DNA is TGTGCCTGCGCGGGGGGGCGTACCGAGCAGTACTTC.

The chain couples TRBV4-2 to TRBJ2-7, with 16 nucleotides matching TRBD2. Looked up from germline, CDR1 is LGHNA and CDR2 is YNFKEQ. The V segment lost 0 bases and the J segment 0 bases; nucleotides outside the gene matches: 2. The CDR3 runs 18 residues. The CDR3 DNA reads TGTGCCAGCAGCCAAGAGGGACTAGCGGGGGGGCCCTCCTACGAGCAGTACTTC. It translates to CASSQEGLAGGPSYEQYF.

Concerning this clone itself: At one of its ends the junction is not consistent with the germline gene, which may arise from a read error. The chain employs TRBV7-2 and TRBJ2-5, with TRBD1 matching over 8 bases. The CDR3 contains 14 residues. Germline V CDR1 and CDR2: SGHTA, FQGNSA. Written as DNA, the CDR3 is TGTGCCAGCAGCGTAGCCGGGACAGGAGAGACCCAGTACTTC. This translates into CASSVAGTGETQYF.

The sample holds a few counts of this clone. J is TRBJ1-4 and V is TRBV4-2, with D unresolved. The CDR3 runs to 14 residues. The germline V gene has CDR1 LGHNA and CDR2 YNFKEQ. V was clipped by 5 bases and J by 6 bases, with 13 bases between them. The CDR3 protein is CASSGWREDEKLFF. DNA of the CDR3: TGTGCCAGCAGCGGGTGGCGGGAAGATGAAAAACTGTTTTTT.

The CDR3 protein is CASSLAGQTRETQYF. For the CDR3, the DNA is TGTGCCAGCAGCTTAGCCGGACAGACCCGAGAGACCCAGTACTTC. The V and J genes are TRBV7-2 and TRBJ2-5, with a tentative D call TRBD1 (6 bases). Germline CDR1 reads SGHTA; CDR2 reads FQGNSA. This CDR3 contains 15 residues. V lost 0 bases, J lost 4 bases, and 12 bases lay in between.

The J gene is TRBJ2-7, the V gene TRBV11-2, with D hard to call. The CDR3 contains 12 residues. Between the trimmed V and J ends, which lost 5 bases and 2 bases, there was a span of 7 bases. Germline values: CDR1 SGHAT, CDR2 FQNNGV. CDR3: CASSPRTYEQYF. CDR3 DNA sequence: TGTGCCAGCAGCCCACGGACCTACGAGCAGTACTTC.

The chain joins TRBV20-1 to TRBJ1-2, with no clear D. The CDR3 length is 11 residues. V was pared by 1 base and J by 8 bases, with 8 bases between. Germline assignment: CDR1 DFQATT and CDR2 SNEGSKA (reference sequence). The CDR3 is CSARVPRGYTF. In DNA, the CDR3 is TGCAGTGCTAGAGTTCCGAGGGGCTACACCTTC.

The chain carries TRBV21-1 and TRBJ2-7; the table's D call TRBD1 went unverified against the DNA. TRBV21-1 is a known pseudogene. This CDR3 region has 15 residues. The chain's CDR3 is CASSKGGQGAHEQYF. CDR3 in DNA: TGTGCCAGCAGCAAAGGGGGACAGGGGGCCCACGAGCAGTACTTC.

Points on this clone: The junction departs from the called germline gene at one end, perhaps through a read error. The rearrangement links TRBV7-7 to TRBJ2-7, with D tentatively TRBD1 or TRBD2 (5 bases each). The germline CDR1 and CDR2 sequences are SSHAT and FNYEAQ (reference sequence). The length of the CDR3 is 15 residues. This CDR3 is CASSTRPGTLYEQYF. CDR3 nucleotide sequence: TGTGCTAGCAGCACCCGCCCCGGGACGCTCTACGAGCAGTACTTC.

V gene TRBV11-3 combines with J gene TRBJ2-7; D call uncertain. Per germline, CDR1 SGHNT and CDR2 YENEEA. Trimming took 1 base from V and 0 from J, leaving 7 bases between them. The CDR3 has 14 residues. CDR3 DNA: TGTGCCAGCAGCTTAGCCGGCGGCTCCTACGAGCAGTACTTC. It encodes CASSLAGGSYEQYF.

CDR3 sequence: CASSSRWGAYEQYF. The CDR3 DNA reads TGTGCCAGCAGCTCCCGGTGGGGGGCCTACGAGCAGTACTTC. This chain links TRBV11-1 with TRBJ2-7, with a weak D call TRBD2 (6 bases). With 4 bases removed from V and 2 bases from J, the gap between germline ends came to 12 bases. The length of the CDR3 is 14 residues. Germline V gene sequence: CDR1 SGHAT, CDR2 FQDESV (reference sequence).

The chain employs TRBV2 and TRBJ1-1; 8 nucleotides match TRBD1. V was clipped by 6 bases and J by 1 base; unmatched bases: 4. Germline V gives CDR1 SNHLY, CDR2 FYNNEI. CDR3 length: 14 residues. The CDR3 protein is CASSRQGWNTEAFF. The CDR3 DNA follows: TGTGCCAGCAGCCGACAGGGGTGGAACACTGAAGCTTTCTTT.

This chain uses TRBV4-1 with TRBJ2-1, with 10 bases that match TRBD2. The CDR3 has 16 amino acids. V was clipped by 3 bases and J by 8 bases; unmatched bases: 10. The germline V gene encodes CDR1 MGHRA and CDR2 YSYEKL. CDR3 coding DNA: TGCGCCAGCAGCCATCCCAGGGAGCGGGAGGGCCATGAGCAGTTCTTC. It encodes CASSHPREREGHEQFF.

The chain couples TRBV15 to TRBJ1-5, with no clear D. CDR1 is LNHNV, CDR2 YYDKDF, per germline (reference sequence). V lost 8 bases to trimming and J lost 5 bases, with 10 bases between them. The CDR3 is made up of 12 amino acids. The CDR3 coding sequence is TGTGCCACCCAAGGTAGGGATCAGCCCCAGCATTTT. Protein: CATQGRDQPQHF.

CDR3 nucleotides: TGTGCCAGCTCACACCCACAGGGAGGAACCTACAATGAGCAGTTCTTC. Its protein product is CASSHPQGGTYNEQFF. The J gene is TRBJ2-1, the V gene TRBV18; D possibly matches TRBD1 or TRBD2 (6 bases each). Looked up from germline, CDR1 is KGHSH and CDR2 is LQKENI. This CDR3 has 16 amino acids. Trimming left V 4 bases short and J 2 bases short, with 15 bases between.